This T cell receptor (beta chain) is from a study of shared clonotypes between healthy human individuals. Study conclusions and caveats: Across subsets, estimated richness was generally greater for naive than for memory populations.

Per germline, CDR1 SGHNT and CDR2 YYREEE (reference sequence). The CDR3 is made up of 17 amino acids. Trimming shortened V by 4 bases and J by 4 bases, and 20 bases separated the two germline ends. Terminally differentiated effector memory CD45RA+ cells were excluded from the naive CD8 cells, which were CD45RO-negative and positively selected for CCR7. In the sorted-subset replicate PCRs, around 220 ng DNA, around 30,000 T cell genomes, was used. Produced via immunoSEQ multiplex PCR; TCRdb's table is partial and in-frame only. Of roughly 2.1 million clones in the sample, approximately 94% were seen once. This clone was recorded only once. The antigen is undetermined.

The chain has TRBV5-4 and TRBJ2-2; the D gene is possibly TRBD2 (6 bases). The source is a man between 18 and 29 years old in good health. Some clones in this sample may be carry-over from other donors' samples. The specimen sequenced was naive CD8+ T cells from PBMCs. CDR3 in amino acids: CASSPHPGVSSTGELFF. The CDR3 DNA sequence: TGTGCCAGCAGCCCCCACCCGGGGGTATCCTCCACCGGGGAGCTGTTTTTT.